This paragraph reports one T cell receptor (beta chain). This clone's antigen is unknown. Qualities for individual bases were not recorded, and no much larger clone is one base off. The CDR3 regions of human TCRbeta chains were analyzed by immunosequencing. The paper's data handling went like this. Repertoire TCRs were matched against a reference library of SARS-CoV-2-specific TCRs generated with the MIRA antigen-specificity platform. Breadth was defined as the fraction of unique TCRs that were SARS-CoV-2-associated. Depth was defined as the fraction of total T cells that were SARS-CoV-2-associated. Using the MIRA data, each spike-specific TCR was mapped to the spike region that the TCR reacts to and placed in a CD4 or CD8 class. Log10-transformed breadth and depth values were compared by one-way ANOVA with Sidak's multiple comparisons tests. In TCRdb, the immuneACCESS table is reduced to in-frame sequences with V and J assigned. These tables do not hold every clone; where another copy was compared, an unresolved V gene accounts for under half, and the others remain unexplained. V, J and clone size are taken as reported in that table, and D and trimming were inferred from the DNA itself. The sample table lists some 280,000 clones, 85% to 95% of them with a count of one. Of the sample, 0.55% falls within the top ten clones.

The junction carries 12 bases between V and J, which are trimmed by 4 bases and 4 bases respectively. Its CDR3 holds 14 amino acids, cysteine through phenylalanine. Kept here is only the CDR3 DNA, which spans 42 bases and is read in frame from base 1. CDR1 and CDR2 are read off the germline V gene (reference sequence) as LNHDA and SQIVND. These data are taken from a study of T cell responses to AZD1222 COVID-19 vaccine (dated by TCRdb to about 2021). For the wider study: TCR sequencing was performed for 230 to 250 trial participants, of whom around 210 were given two doses of AZD1222 and approximately 26 were given two doses of MenACWY control vaccine. Trial participants were enrolled by age into subgroups of 18-55, 56-69 and 70-plus years, and roughly 160, 29 and 62 TCR-sequenced participants, respectively, were included in these subgroups.

What this sample's time point label stands for: about 28 days (+/-7) after the second vaccine dose. AZD1222 recipients whose second dose came at about 4 weeks and those whose second dose came at about 12 weeks were combined into one group, since spike-specific TCR depth and breadth did not differ between the two schedules. The vaccinee samples were drawn from two UK trials, COV001 and COV002, one of which was a single-blind randomized controlled phase 2/3 trial testing AZD1222 (ChAdOx1 nCoV-19) in healthy adults. Trial participant PBMC samples were collected at day 0 and day 28 after the second dose for TCRbeta chain sequencing. Beyond this particular receptor, the publication reports: Most participants were white British and females outnumbered males, and the authors suggested that clonal diversity may have been underestimated. A significant rise in spike-specific TCR breadth and depth was observed after two AZD1222 doses relative to day 0 and relative to MenACWY recipients. In the small 56-69-year group, the increase in depth fell short of significance, most likely because of low power. Because no day 14 peak-response samples were available, the repertoires could be characterized only after the peak T cell response. Conclusions about previously exposed vaccinees are limited because only 6 or 7 AZD1222 recipients were SARS-CoV-2 seropositive at baseline. Epitopes outside the regions mutated in the B.1.351 and B.1.1.7 variants were reportedly recognized by nearly half of the unique spike-specific TCRs. CD4 TCRs associated with the vaccine covered the entire spike protein, and the dominant responses were in regions 160-218 and 743-854.

The chain is made from TRBV19 and TRBJ2-3; the D element could tentatively be TRBD1 or TRBD2, as 5 bases agree for each. This clonotype was sampled from an adult who received the AZD1222 COVID-19 vaccine. The sequences come from peripheral blood, collected 28 days after the second AZD1222 dose. The base sequence is TGTGCCAGTAGTACCCGCAGGGACGCAGATACGCAGTATTTT. It encodes CASSTRRDADTQYF. Outside the CDR3, residues come from the reference TRBV19 and TRBJ2-3 proteins, so the full variable domain is: DGGITQSPKYLFRKEGQNVTLSCEQNLNHDAMYWYRQDPGQGLRLIYYSQIVNDFQKGDIAEGYSVSREKKESFPLTVTSAQKNPTAFYLCASSTRRDADTQYFGPGTRLTVL.